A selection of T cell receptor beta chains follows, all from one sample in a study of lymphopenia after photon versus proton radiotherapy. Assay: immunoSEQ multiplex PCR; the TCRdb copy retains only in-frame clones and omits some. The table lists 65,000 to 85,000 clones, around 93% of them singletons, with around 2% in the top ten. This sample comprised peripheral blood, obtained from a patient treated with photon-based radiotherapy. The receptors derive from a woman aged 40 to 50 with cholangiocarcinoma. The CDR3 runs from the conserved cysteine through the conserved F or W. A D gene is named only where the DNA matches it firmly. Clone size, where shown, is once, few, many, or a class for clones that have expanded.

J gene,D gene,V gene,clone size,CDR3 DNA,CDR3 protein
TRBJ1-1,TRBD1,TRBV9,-,TGTGCCAGTACCCGGGACAGGGATACTGAAGCTTTCTTT,CASTRDRDTEAFF
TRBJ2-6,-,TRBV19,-,TGTGCCAGTAGTATTCGCGCAGGGTGGGAGGACTCTGGGGCCAACGTCCTGACTTTC,CASSIRAGWEDSGANVLTF
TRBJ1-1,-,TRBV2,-,TGTGCCAGCAGATCTACGGGAGGTCGGACTGAAGCTTTCTTT,CASRSTGGRTEAFF
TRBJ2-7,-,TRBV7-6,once,TGTGCCAGCAGCCCCAACACAGGGTTCCAAGACGAGCAGTACTTC,CASSPNTGFQDEQYF
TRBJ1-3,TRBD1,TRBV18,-,TGTGCCAGCTCACCATTCGCGGGACAGGGCTCTGGAAACACCATATATTTT,CASSPFAGQGSGNTIYF
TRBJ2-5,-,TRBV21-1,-,TGTGCCAGCAGCTCGCCGGGCCCTAGCGATCAAGAGACCCAGTACTTC,CASSSPGPSDQETQYF
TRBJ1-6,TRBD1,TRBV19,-,TGTGCCAGTAGTATGGGGACAGGTGATTCACCCCTCCACTTT,CASSMGTGDSPLHF
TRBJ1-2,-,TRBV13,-,TGTGCCAGCAGCTTAGCCCGCCGAGGGGCGAGGGCCCCTTCCACAAGGGGCTACACCTTC,CASSLARRGARAPSTRGYTF
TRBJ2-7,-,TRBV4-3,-,TGCGCCAGCAGCCAAGAGATACAGGGCTTCCTGCCCTACGAGCAGTACTTC,CASSQEIQGFLPYEQYF
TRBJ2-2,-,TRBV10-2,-,TGCGCCAGCACAGAGGGTCTAGACACCGGGGAGCTGTTTTTT,CASTEGLDTGELFF
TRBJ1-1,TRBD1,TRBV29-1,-,TGCAGCGTTGAGGACAGGGGTGGGGGAGCTTTCTTT,CSVEDRGGGAFF
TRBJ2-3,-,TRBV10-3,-,TGTGCCATCAGTGACTCTCCTAGCACAGATACGCAGTATTTT,CAISDSPSTDTQYF
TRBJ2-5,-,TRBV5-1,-,TGCGCCAGCAGTTCGGGACTTGGGAGGGAGACCCAGTACTTC,CASSSGLGRETQYF
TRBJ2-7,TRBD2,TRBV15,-,TGTGCCACCAGCCAAAACCCCGGGGGGGACTGGACCTACGAGCAGTACTTC,CATSQNPGGDWTYEQYF
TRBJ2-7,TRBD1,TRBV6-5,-,TGTGCCAGCAGCCGAACCGGGACAGGGAAATTAGAGCAGTACTTC,CASSRTGTGKLEQYF
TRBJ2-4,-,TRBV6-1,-,TGTGCCAGCAGTGAAGGGTTGACCAAAAACATTCAGTACTTC,CASSEGLTKNIQYF
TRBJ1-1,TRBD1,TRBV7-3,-,TGTGCCAGCAGCTTATACGGGGGACAGGGCACTGAAGCTTTCTTT,CASSLYGGQGTEAFF
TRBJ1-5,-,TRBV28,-,TGTGCCAGCAGTTCCGACGCGATGGGCAATCAGCCCCAGCATTTT,CASSSDAMGNQPQHF
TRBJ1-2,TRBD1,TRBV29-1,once,TGCAGCGTTCCGGGACAGGGGGTAGAGGGCTACACCTTC,CSVPGQGVEGYTF
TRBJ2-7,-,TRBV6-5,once,TGTGCCAGCAGTTTTCTCTCGGGGGGCGCCGCCTACGAGCAGTACTTC,CASSFLSGGAAYEQYF
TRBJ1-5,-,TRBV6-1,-,TGTGCCAGCAGTGAAGCTTGGACTCGATATAGCAATCAGCCCCAGCATTTT,CASSEAWTRYSNQPQHF
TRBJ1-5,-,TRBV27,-,TGTGCCAGCAGTTTCAGGGAGGGCAATCAGCCCCAGCATTTT,CASSFREGNQPQHF
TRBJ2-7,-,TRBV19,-,TGTGCCAGTAGCCCCGTGAGTGTCGGATCCTACGAGCAGTACTTC,CASSPVSVGSYEQYF
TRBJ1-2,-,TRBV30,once,TGTGCCTGGGGACACGGACAATCTTATGGCTACACCTTC,CAWGHGQSYGYTF
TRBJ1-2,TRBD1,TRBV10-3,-,TGTGCCATCAGTGAGTCCTGGGACAGGGTGAACGGCTACACCTTC,CAISESWDRVNGYTF
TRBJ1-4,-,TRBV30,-,TGTGCCCGGAAATCCGACAATTTTCTTAATGAAAAACTGTTTTTT,CARKSDNFLNEKLFF
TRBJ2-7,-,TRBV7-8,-,TGTGCCAGCAGCTTAGTCCCCTACAGGTATACCTACGAGCAGTACTTC,CASSLVPYRYTYEQYF
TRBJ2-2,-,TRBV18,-,TGTGCCAGCTCACCACCCCCGAACACCGGGGAGCTGTTTTTT,CASSPPPNTGELFF
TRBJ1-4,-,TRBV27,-,TGTGCCAGCAGTTTAATGGCTGCAACTAATGAAAAACTGTTTTTT,CASSLMAATNEKLFF
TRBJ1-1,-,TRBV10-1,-,TGCGCCAGCAGAACAGGGATGAACACTGAAGCTTTCTTT,CASRTGMNTEAFF
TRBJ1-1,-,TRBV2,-,TGTGCCAGCAGTGAATGGGAAGGCATCATGAACACTGAAGCTTTCTTT,CASSEWEGIMNTEAFF
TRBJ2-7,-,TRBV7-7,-,TGTGCTAGCAGCTTAAGTGAGGGATACGAGCAGTACTTC,CASSLSEGYEQYF
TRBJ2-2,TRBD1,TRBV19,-,TGTGCCAGCAGGACACAGGGGGACACCGGGGAGCTGTTTTTT,CASRTQGDTGELFF
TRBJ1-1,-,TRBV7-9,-,TGTGCCAGCAGCTTACAAGGGACCGGAGCTTTCTTT,CASSLQGTGAFF
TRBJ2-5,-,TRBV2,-,TGTGCCAGCAGTGAACAAGAAGAGACCCAGTACTTC,CASSEQEETQYF
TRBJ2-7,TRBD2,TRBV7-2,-,TGTGCCAGCAGCTTCTCGACTAGCGGGAGTTTCGAGCAGTACTTC,CASSFSTSGSFEQYF
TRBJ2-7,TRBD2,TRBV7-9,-,TGTGCCAGCGGCACTAGCGCCAACGGGTGGGGGCAGTACTTC,CASGTSANGWGQYF
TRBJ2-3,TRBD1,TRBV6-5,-,TGTGCCAGCACAGACAGGGATAACACAGATACGCAGTATTTT,CASTDRDNTDTQYF
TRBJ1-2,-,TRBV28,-,TGTGCCACCGAAGGGGTTAATGGCTACACCTTC,CATEGVNGYTF
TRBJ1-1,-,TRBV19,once,TGTGCCAGTAGGGGTCTGGGGGGCAGAACTGAAGCTTTCTTT,CASRGLGGRTEAFF
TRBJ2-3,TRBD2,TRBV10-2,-,TGCGCCAGCAGCGGGACTAGCCGAATGGATACGCAGTATTTT,CASSGTSRMDTQYF
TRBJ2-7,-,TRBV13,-,TGTGCCAGCGGCGGACAGCAACAAGCCTACGAGCAGTACTTC,CASGGQQQAYEQYF
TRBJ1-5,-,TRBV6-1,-,TGTGCCAGCATTCTGACATCAAATCAGCCCCAGCATTTT,CASILTSNQPQHF
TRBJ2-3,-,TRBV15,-,TGTGCCACCAGCAGTCCCGCCGGGGATACGCAGTATTTT,CATSSPAGDTQYF
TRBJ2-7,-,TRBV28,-,TGTGCCAGCAGTCCACGACAGAGTGTCCACGAGCAGTACTTC,CASSPRQSVHEQYF
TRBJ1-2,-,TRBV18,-,TGTGCCAGCTCACCCGGCGGAGACTATGGCTACACCTTC,CASSPGGDYGYTF
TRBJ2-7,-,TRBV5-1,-,TGCGCCAGCAGCCCAGGCTCTAAAGACGAGCAGTACTTC,CASSPGSKDEQYF
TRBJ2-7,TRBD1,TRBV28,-,TGTGCCAGTAACCGGGACAGTTACTACGAGCAGTACTTC,CASNRDSYYEQYF
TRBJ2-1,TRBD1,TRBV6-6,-,TGTGCCAGCGGACAGGGATTTTTTGAGCAGTTCTTC,CASGQGFFEQFF
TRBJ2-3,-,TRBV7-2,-,TGTGCCAGCAGCTTTTTTGGGCAGGTCACAGATACGCAGTATTTT,CASSFFGQVTDTQYF